The 28 T cell receptor beta chains listed next were all sequenced from one sample in a study of shared clonotypes between healthy human individuals. Repertoires were generated with immunoSEQ multiplex PCR, while TCRdb's copy carries only in-frame clones and drops some. In the table there are roughly 2.2 million clones, about nine tenths of which are singletons. The sequencing input was naive CD4+ T cells from PBMCs. This sample's subset: CD45RA+ positively selected. The source is a man aged 18 to 30 in good health. Some clones in this sample may be carry-over from other donors' samples.

The J gene is TRBJ1-3, the V gene TRBV11-2; D not certain. The V end lost 4 bases, the J end lost 0 bases, and 13 bases lay between the germline ends. Per germline, CDR1 SGHAT and CDR2 FQNNGV. This CDR3 is 16 amino acids long. This CDR3 reads CASSSQSTASGNTIYF. The CDR3 region has the DNA TGTGCCAGCAGCTCCCAGAGTACAGCCTCTGGAAACACCATATATTTT.

The chain links TRBV10-3 to TRBJ2-1; D is perhaps TRBD1 or TRBD2 (5 bases each). Trimming took off 3 bases at V and 7 bases at J, with 16 bases between the two ends. Germline V gives CDR1 ENHRY, CDR2 SYGVKD. The CDR3 is 15 residues long. CDR3 sequence reads: CAISDFTWGGNEQFF. The DNA of the CDR3 is TGTGCCATCAGTGACTTTACGTGGGGCGGGAATGAGCAGTTCTTC.

This clone was detected once. The CDR3 DNA sequence: TGCACCAGCAGCCAAACAACTAGCGGGAGACCCTCCTACGAGCAGTACTTC. This codes for CTSSQTTSGRPSYEQYF. The rearrangement joins TRBV1 to TRBJ2-7; TRBD2, the table's D call, was not compared with the DNA. TRBV1 is a pseudogene. The CDR3 is 17 amino acids.

The V and J genes are TRBV10-2 and TRBJ2-3; 7 bases are a match to TRBD2. The CDR3 spans 15 residues. Germline loops: CDR1 WSHSY, CDR2 SAAADI. With 7 bases clipped from V and 8 bases from J, the junction kept 15 bases outside the gene matches. This CDR3 is CASTQGEVWGGTQYF. The CDR3 nucleotides are TGCGCCAGCACTCAGGGAGAGGTTTGGGGGGGTACGCAGTATTTT.

The CDR3 loop reads CASSEAGGSYNEQFF. CDR3 in DNA: TGTGCCAGCAGCGAAGCTGGAGGTTCCTACAATGAGCAGTTCTTC. V usage is TRBV11-2 and J usage is TRBJ2-1; the D gene is possibly TRBD2 (5 bases). CDR1 is SGHAT, CDR2 FQNNGV, per germline. The CDR3 spans 15 residues. V gave up 5 bases and J gave up 1 base, with 12 bases separating them.

The chain has TRBV9 and TRBJ2-2; D unclear. The germline gives CDR1 SGDLS, CDR2 YYNGEE. Trimming left V 0 bases short and J 1 base short, with 10 bases between. The CDR3 length is 16 residues. The chain's CDR3 is CASSVEPHENTGELFF. Here the CDR3 DNA reads TGTGCCAGCAGCGTAGAACCACACGAGAACACCGGGGAGCTGTTTTTT. Looking up the rest from reference TRBV9 and TRBJ2-2 gives the full variable domain: DSGVTQTPKHLITATGQRVTLRCSPRSGDLSVYWYQQSLDQGLQFLIQYYNGEERAKGNILERFSAQQFPDLHSELNLSSLELGDSALYFCASSVEPHENTGELFFGEGSRLTVL.

The chain joins TRBV5-5 to TRBJ2-7; D is possibly TRBD1 (5 bases). The CDR3 length is 16 residues. Germline loops: CDR1 SGHKS, CDR2 YYEKEE (reference sequence). V lost 2 bases to trimming and J lost 0 bases, with 15 bases between them. For the CDR3, the DNA is TGTGCCAGCAGCTTAGGCAGGGTGCAAAACTCCTACGAGCAGTACTTC. This translates into CASSLGRVQNSYEQYF.

The DNA of the CDR3 is TGTGCCTGGAGTGGGGACCTCCTTGGGGAGCAGTTCTTC. This sequence encodes CAWSGDLLGEQFF. The chain links TRBV30 to TRBJ2-1; D is possibly TRBD1 or TRBD2 (5 bases each). CDR3 length: 13 residues. CDR1 and CDR2 (germline): GTSNPN, SVGIG (reference sequence). V lost 1 base and J 10 bases, leaving 14 bases between the germline ends.

The V call is TRBV19, the J call TRBJ1-1, with D perhaps matching TRBD1 (6 bases). CDR1 and CDR2 from the germline V gene are LNHDA and SQIVND (reference sequence). This CDR3 comprises 14 residues. The ends were cut back, 3 bases at V and 5 bases at J, with 13 bases in the middle. The CDR3 DNA follows: TGTGCCAGTAGTATGCGGGGGGCGGGGACTGAAGCTTTCTTT. This gives the protein CASSMRGAGTEAFF.

This chain uses TRBV2 with TRBJ2-7, with TRBD1 matching over 8 bases. CDR1 and CDR2 from the germline V gene are SNHLY and FYNNEI. Trimming removed 6 bases from V and 6 bases from J; junction bases left unmatched: 4. The CDR3 extends over 12 amino acids. The CDR3 DNA sequence: TGTGCCAGCAGAGATACAGGGGGCGAGCAGTACTTC. Protein product: CASRDTGGEQYF.

The chain couples TRBV7-3 to TRBJ2-7, with a tentative D call TRBD2 (6 bases). Germline V lookup: CDR1 SGHTA, CDR2 FQGTGA. The CDR3 has 14 amino acids. Trimming cost V 7 bases and J 3 bases, with 16 bases left between them. The CDR3 nucleotides are TGTGCCAGCACGAGCGGCGGGGTGAACTACGAGCAGTACTTC. Amino acids: CASTSGGVNYEQYF.

The J gene is TRBJ2-7, the V gene TRBV7-9; D is ambiguous. The CDR3 is 13 residues long. CDR1 and CDR2 (germline): SEHNR, FQNEAQ (reference sequence). Trimming shortened V by 1 base and J by 4 bases, and 8 bases separated the two germline ends. This CDR3 is CASSLVGRYEQYF. The CDR3 DNA follows: TGTGCCAGCAGCTTAGTTGGGCGGTACGAGCAGTACTTC.

This chain links TRBV25-1 with TRBJ2-5, with TRBD1 matching 7 bases. Germline V lookup: CDR1 MGHDK, CDR2 SYGVNS. This CDR3 spans 15 amino acids. J gave up 1 base and V 6 bases, and 8 bases lay outside the gene matches. This chain's CDR3 is CASSVPGQFQETQYF. The CDR3 DNA sequence: TGTGCCAGCAGCGTCCCGGGACAGTTCCAAGAGACCCAGTACTTC.

The V call is TRBV28, the J call TRBJ1-2; maybe TRBD1 (6 bases). Germline V lookup: CDR1 MDHEN, CDR2 SYDVKM. The CDR3 totals 16 residues. V lost 3 bases and J 0 bases, leaving 14 bases between the germline ends. CDR3 sequence reads: CASSFDPGTPNYGYTF. CDR3 DNA: TGTGCCAGCAGTTTCGATCCCGGGACACCTAACTATGGCTACACCTTC.

The chain has TRBV19 and TRBJ1-2; 8 bases match TRBD1. The germline V gene has CDR1 LNHDA and CDR2 SQIVND (reference sequence). This CDR3 contains 15 residues. J gave up 1 base and V 1 base, and 2 bases lay outside the gene matches. The CDR3 bases are TGTGCCAGTAGTATAGCAGGGGGCCGTAACTATGGCTACACCTTC. This codes for CASSIAGGRNYGYTF. Filled out from reference TRBV19 and TRBJ1-2, the complete variable domain reads DGGITQSPKYLFRKEGQNVTLSCEQNLNHDAMYWYRQDPGQGLRLIYYSQIVNDFQKGDIAEGYSVSREKKESFPLTVTSAQKNPTAFYLCASSIAGGRNYGYTFGSGTRLTVV.

The rearrangement uses TRBV18 and TRBJ1-6; 10 bases fit TRBD1. The CDR3 length is 15 residues. CDR1 is KGHSH, CDR2 LQKENI, per germline. The J segment lost 10 bases and the V segment lost 3 bases, leaving 6 bases of the junction unmatched. The CDR3 protein is CASSPRDRGNSPLHF. The CDR3 bases are TGTGCCAGCTCACCCCGGGACAGGGGAAACTCACCCCTCCACTTT.

The chain has TRBV6-1 and TRBJ1-5; perhaps TRBD1 as D (5 bases). This CDR3 has 12 amino acids. Germline V gene sequence: CDR1 MNHNS, CDR2 SASEGT. V was shortened by 6 bases and J by 4 bases, with 7 bases between the two germline ends. CDR3 residues: CASRGLNQPQHF. CDR3 bases: TGTGCCAGCAGGGGGCTTAATCAGCCCCAGCATTTT.

Concerning this clone: The sample carries other DNA sequences with the same CDR3. V is TRBV4-1 and J is TRBJ2-1, with D possibly being TRBD1 (5 bases). V was trimmed by 2 bases and J by 9 bases, leaving 14 bases between them. Germline V gives CDR1 MGHRA, CDR2 YSYEKL. CDR3 size: 14 residues. CDR3 DNA sequence: TGCGCCAGCAGCCAACCTAGGCAGGGTGGTGAGCAGTTCTTC. Amino acid sequence: CASSQPRQGGEQFF.

The chain carries TRBV5-4 and TRBJ2-1; 13 bases map to TRBD2. The CDR3 has 18 amino acids. CDR1 and CDR2 (germline): SGHNT, YYREEE (reference sequence). V dropped 9 bases and J dropped 3; count of bases not matched to a gene: 15. CDR3 sequence reads: CATRPGLAGHGSYNEQFF. DNA of the CDR3: TGTGCCACCCGACCGGGACTAGCGGGACACGGTAGCTACAATGAGCAGTTCTTC.

As regards this clone: This CDR3 is also generated by other DNA sequences in the sample. The chain has TRBV5-1 and TRBJ2-7; 12 bases line up with TRBD2. This CDR3 spans 15 amino acids. The junction had 5 bases not matched to a gene; V was cut back by 0 bases and J by 7 bases. Per the germline V gene, CDR1 is SGHRS and CDR2 is YFSETQ. Here the CDR3 DNA reads TGCGCCAGCAGCTTGGTGGCTAGCGGGAGGGGTGAGCAGTACTTC. Translation: CASSLVASGRGEQYF.

The rearrangement uses TRBV5-4 and TRBJ2-1; the match to TRBD2 covers 8 bases. V gave up 3 bases and J gave up 4 bases; unmatched junction bases: 9. CDR1 is SGHNT and CDR2 is YYREEE in the germline V gene (reference sequence). The CDR3 is 16 amino acids. The CDR3 spells CASSWALAGRYNEQFF. CDR3 DNA: TGTGCCAGCAGCTGGGCGCTAGCGGGTCGATACAATGAGCAGTTCTTC.

The chain is built from TRBV5-1 and TRBJ2-2; TRBD2 matches 12 bases. Germline-derived CDR1 and CDR2 are SGHRS and YFSETQ. The CDR3 covers 16 residues. V shed 2 bases and J 4 bases; nucleotides not matched to a gene: 3. CDR3 sequence (DNA): TGCGCCAGCAGCTTCGGACTAGCGGGACGCACCGGGGAGCTGTTTTTT. Translating gives CASSFGLAGRTGELFF. Combining the CDR3 with reference TRBV5-1 and TRBJ2-2 gives the whole variable domain KAGVTQTPRYLIKTRGQQVTLSCSPISGHRSVSWYQQTPGQGLQFLFEYFSETQRNKGNFPGRFSGRQFSNSRSEMNVSTLELGDSALYLCASSFGLAGRTGELFFGEGSRLTVL.

This clone was observed once. For the CDR3, the DNA is TGTGCCAGCAATCAATTCCACGGGGGAGTTTTCTACAATGAGCAGTTCTTC. It yields the protein CASNQFHGGVFYNEQFF. J is TRBJ2-1 and V is TRBV28, with D perhaps TRBD2 (6 bases). Germline V gene data show CDR1 as MDHEN and CDR2 as SYDVKM. This CDR3 has 17 residues. Trimming took off 7 bases at V and 3 bases at J, with 22 bases between the two ends.

The chain combines TRBV5-1 with TRBJ1-2; D may be TRBD1 (6 bases). Deletions cut 5 bases from V and 4 bases from J, with 9 bases between. Germline CDR1 SGHRS, CDR2 YFSETQ. The CDR3 runs to 12 residues. The CDR3 region is CASRQDSYGYTF. The CDR3 DNA reads as TGCGCCAGCAGACAGGACAGCTATGGCTACACCTTC.

This clone was observed a few times. The rearrangement joins TRBV7-9 to TRBJ1-1; D gene unclear. Trimming removed 5 bases at V and 0 bases at J, with 7 bases between. This CDR3 contains 13 residues. In germline, CDR1 is SEHNR, CDR2 FQNEAQ (reference sequence). CDR3 nucleotides: TGTGCCAGCAGCACCCAGATGAACACTGAAGCTTTCTTT. Its protein is CASSTQMNTEAFF.

The chain joins TRBV18 to TRBJ1-1; D is perhaps TRBD1 (5 bases). The CDR3 is made up of 16 amino acids. Germline V gene data show CDR1 as KGHSH and CDR2 as LQKENI. V lost 3 bases to trimming and J lost 1 base, with 15 bases between them. In DNA, the CDR3 is TGTGCCAGCTCACCTAGACAGCTGCGCTCGAACACTGAAGCTTTCTTT. Translating gives CASSPRQLRSNTEAFF.

CDR3 sequence reads: CASSLRETAFF. DNA of the CDR3: TGTGCCAGCAGCTTAAGGGAGACGGCTTTCTTT. The genes are TRBV7-9 and TRBJ1-1, with D unresolved. The CDR3 extends over 11 amino acids. CDR1 is SEHNR, CDR2 FQNEAQ, per germline (reference sequence). The V and J ends lost 2 bases and 11 bases respectively, with 9 bases between them.

This clone was seen just once. This chain connects TRBV13 to TRBJ2-3; 7 bases agree with TRBD1. Germline V lookup: CDR1 PRHDT, CDR2 FYEKMQ (reference sequence). CDR3 length: 15 residues. V shed 3 bases and J 5 bases; nucleotides not matched to a gene: 8. CDR3: CASSFRQGVKDTQYF. Here the CDR3 DNA reads TGTGCCAGCAGCTTCAGGCAGGGGGTTAAAGATACGCAGTATTTT.